The 12 T cell receptor beta chains reported below all come from one sample, sequenced in a study of blood T cell repertoires in COVID-19. TCRdb keeps only in-frame clones here, not all; method: immunoSEQ multiplex PCR. The sample includes roughly 150,000 clones, approximately 79% of them seen just once. Sequencing was carried out using peripheral blood. The receptor set was obtained from an elderly woman with acute or convalescent COVID-19.

V usage is TRBV2 and J usage is TRBJ1-1, with a weak D call TRBD1 (5 bases). The germline CDR1 and CDR2 sequences are SNHLY and FYNNEI. The CDR3 covers 13 residues. Deletions cut 6 bases from V and 1 base from J, with 9 bases between. The CDR3 bases are TGTGCCAGCAGGGTAGACAGGAACACTGAAGCTTTCTTT. Translated: CASRVDRNTEAFF.

The V gene is TRBV6-5, the J gene TRBJ2-1; 14 bases match TRBD2. Per germline, CDR1 MNHEY and CDR2 SVGAGI. This CDR3 contains 14 residues. Germline trimming cut 8 bases from V and 9 bases from J; bases unmatched to any gene: 6. The CDR3 region has the DNA TGTGCCAGCCGACTAGCGGGAGGGCCTAGTGAGCAGTTCTTC. Its protein product is CASRLAGGPSEQFF.

The gene calls are TRBV28 and TRBJ2-1; 13 positions match TRBD2. After removal of 3 bases from V and 7 bases from J, the junction contained 9 bases not matched to a gene. The CDR3 runs 17 residues. CDR1 and CDR2 from the germline V gene are MDHEN and SYDVKM. The CDR3 coding sequence is TGTGCCAGCAGTTTGGTGGCAGGGACTAGCGGGACAAATGAGCAGTTCTTC. It encodes CASSLVAGTSGTNEQFF.

V gene TRBV5-1 combines with J gene TRBJ1-1, with D possibly TRBD1 on 6 matching bases. Germline CDR1 reads SGHRS; CDR2 reads YFSETQ. V lost 7 bases, J lost 4 bases, and 17 bases lay in between. This CDR3 is built from 14 residues. The CDR3 DNA follows: TGCGCCAGCGGTTCGGGACAAGAGGGCACTGAAGCTTTCTTT. Translating it yields CASGSGQEGTEAFF. The full variable domain, rest sourced from reference TRBV5-1 and TRBJ1-1, is KAGVTQTPRYLIKTRGQQVTLSCSPISGHRSVSWYQQTPGQGLQFLFEYFSETQRNKGNFPGRFSGRQFSNSRSEMNVSTLELGDSALYLCASGSGQEGTEAFFGQGTRLTVV.

V and J are TRBV25-1 and TRBJ1-2, with 10 positions matching TRBD1. V lost 4 bases to trimming and J lost 4 bases; unmatched junction nucleotides: 6. The length of the CDR3 is 15 residues. Germline V lookup: CDR1 MGHDK, CDR2 SYGVNS. The CDR3 DNA sequence: TGTGCCAGCAGTGGCCGGGACAGGGGTAGCTATGGCTACACCTTC. It specifies CASSGRDRGSYGYTF.

The genes are TRBV4-3 and TRBJ1-2, with 7 bases fitting TRBD1. The germline V gene has CDR1 LGHNA and CDR2 YSLEER. V shed 4 bases, J shed 8 bases, and the junction held 7 bases outside the gene matches. The CDR3 has 13 amino acids. CDR3 loop: CASSPTGARGYTF. The DNA for the CDR3 is TGCGCCAGCAGCCCTACAGGGGCTAGAGGCTACACCTTC.

The table lists this clone with a count of one. Here the CDR3 reads CASSFVYGQGEKDGYTF. The DNA for the CDR3 is TGTGCCAGCAGTTTTGTATATGGACAGGGGGAGAAGGATGGCTACACCTTC. V gene TRBV28 combines with J gene TRBJ1-2; the match to TRBD1 covers 10 bases. This CDR3 has 17 amino acids. The germline gives CDR1 MDHEN, CDR2 SYDVKM. The ends lost 3 bases at V and 6 bases at J; junction bases unmatched: 13.

The J gene is TRBJ2-1, the V gene TRBV27; 13 positions agree with TRBD2. The CDR3 is made up of 14 amino acids. The trim removed 10 bases at V and 3 bases at J, leaving 3 bases unmatched. Per the germline V gene, CDR1 is MNHEY and CDR2 is SMNVEV (reference sequence). For the CDR3, the DNA is TGTGCCACCTGGACTAGCGGGGGCTACAATGAGCAGTTCTTC. Its protein product is CATWTSGGYNEQFF.

V gene TRBV2 combines with J gene TRBJ1-1; tentatively, D is TRBD1 (5 bases). V was cut by 6 bases and J by 3 bases, with 8 bases left in between. The CDR3 runs to 12 residues. The germline gives CDR1 SNHLY, CDR2 FYNNEI. The CDR3 DNA reads TGTGCCAGCAGGGCGGGGGACACTGAAGCTTTCTTT. It specifies CASRAGDTEAFF.

A few counts support this clone. The chain links TRBV15 to TRBJ2-7; D possibly corresponds to TRBD2 (6 bases). V lost 5 bases and J lost 2, with 10 bases in between. CDR1 is LNHNV, CDR2 YYDKDF, per germline (reference sequence). The CDR3 extends over 13 amino acids. DNA for the CDR3: TGTGCCACCAGCCCGGGGGTTACCTACGAGCAGTACTTC. Residues: CATSPGVTYEQYF.

This clone was detected ten times or more. The V call is TRBV7-9, the J call TRBJ1-4, with 11 bases identical to TRBD1. Per germline, CDR1 SEHNR and CDR2 FQNEAQ (reference sequence). The CDR3 loop spans 16 amino acids. Losses at the gene ends were 5 bases for V and 5 bases for J; bases not matched to a gene: 7. CDR3 nucleotides: TGTGCCAGCAGCCCCGTGGGGACAGGGGGGAATGAAAAACTGTTTTTT. As protein: CASSPVGTGGNEKLFF.

V and J are TRBV2 and TRBJ1-1, with D perhaps matching TRBD1 (5 bases). With 5 bases removed from V and 7 bases from J, the gap between germline ends came to 11 bases. Germline V CDR1 and CDR2: SNHLY, FYNNEI. The CDR3 sequence is 12 residues long. Written as DNA, the CDR3 is TGTGCCAGCAGTACGACTGACAGTGAAGCTTTCTTT. Its protein product is CASSTTDSEAFF.